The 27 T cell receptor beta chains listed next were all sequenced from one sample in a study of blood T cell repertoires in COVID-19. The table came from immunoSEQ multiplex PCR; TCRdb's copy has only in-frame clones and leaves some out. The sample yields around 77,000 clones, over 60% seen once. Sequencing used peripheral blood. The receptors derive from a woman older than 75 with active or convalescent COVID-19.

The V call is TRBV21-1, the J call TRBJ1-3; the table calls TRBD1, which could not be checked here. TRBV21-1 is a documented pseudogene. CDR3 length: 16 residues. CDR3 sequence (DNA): TGTGCCAGCAGCAAAGGGGGCAGGGACTCTGGAAACACCATATATTTT. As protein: CASSKGGRDSGNTIYF.

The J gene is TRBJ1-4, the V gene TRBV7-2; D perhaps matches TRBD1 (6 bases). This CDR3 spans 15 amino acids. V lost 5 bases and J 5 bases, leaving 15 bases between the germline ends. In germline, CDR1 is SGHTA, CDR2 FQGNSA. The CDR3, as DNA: TGTGCCAGCAGCGTTGATCAGGGGATCAATGAAAAACTGTTTTTT. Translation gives CASSVDQGINEKLFF.

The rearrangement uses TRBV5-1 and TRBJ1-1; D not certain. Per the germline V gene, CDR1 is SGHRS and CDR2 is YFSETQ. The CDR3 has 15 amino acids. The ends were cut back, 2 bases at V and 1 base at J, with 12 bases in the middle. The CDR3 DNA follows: TGCGCCAGCAGCTTACAGAATCCCGAGAACACTGAAGCTTTCTTT. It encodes CASSLQNPENTEAFF.

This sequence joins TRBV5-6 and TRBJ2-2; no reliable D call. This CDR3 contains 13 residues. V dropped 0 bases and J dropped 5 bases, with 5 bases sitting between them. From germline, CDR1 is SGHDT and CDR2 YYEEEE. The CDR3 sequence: CASSLGRTGELFF. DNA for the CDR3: TGTGCCAGCAGCTTGGGCAGGACCGGGGAGCTGTTTTTT.

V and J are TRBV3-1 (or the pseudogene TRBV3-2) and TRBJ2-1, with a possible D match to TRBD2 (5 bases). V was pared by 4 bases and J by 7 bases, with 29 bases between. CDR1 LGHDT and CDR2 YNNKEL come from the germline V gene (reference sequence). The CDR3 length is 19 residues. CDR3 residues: CASSRLRPGEEVRRNEQFF. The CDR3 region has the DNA TGTGCCAGCAGCCGACTACGACCCGGTGAGGAGGTACGACGGAATGAGCAGTTCTTC.

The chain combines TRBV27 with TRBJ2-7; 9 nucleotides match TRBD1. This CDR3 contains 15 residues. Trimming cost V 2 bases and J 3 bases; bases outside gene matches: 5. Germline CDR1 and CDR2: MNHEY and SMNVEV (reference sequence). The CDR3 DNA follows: TGTGCCAGCAGTTTACCCGGACAGGGGATCTACGAGCAGTACTTC. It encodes CASSLPGQGIYEQYF.

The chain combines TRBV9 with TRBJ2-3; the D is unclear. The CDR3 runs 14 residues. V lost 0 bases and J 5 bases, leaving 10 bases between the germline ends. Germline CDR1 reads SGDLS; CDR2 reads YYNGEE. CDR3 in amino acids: CASSVESRRDTQYF. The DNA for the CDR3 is TGTGCCAGCAGCGTAGAATCTAGGAGAGATACGCAGTATTTT.

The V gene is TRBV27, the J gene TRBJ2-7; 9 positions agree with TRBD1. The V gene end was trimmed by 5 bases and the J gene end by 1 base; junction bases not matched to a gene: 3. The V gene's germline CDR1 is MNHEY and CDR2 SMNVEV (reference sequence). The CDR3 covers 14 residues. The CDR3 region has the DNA TGTGCCAGCAGTAAGACAGGGGGTTCCTACGAGCAGTACTTC. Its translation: CASSKTGGSYEQYF.

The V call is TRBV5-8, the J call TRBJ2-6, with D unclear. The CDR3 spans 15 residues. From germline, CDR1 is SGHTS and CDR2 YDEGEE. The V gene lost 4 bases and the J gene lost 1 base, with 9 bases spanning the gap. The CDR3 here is CASSTTESGANVLTF. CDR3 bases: TGTGCCAGCAGCACCACAGAATCTGGGGCCAACGTCCTGACTTTC.

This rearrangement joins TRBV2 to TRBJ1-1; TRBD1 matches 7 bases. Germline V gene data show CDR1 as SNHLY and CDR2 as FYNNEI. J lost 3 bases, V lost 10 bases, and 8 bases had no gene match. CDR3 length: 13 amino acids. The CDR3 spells CAIATGIDTEAFF. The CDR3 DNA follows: TGTGCCATCGCGACAGGGATTGACACTGAAGCTTTCTTT.

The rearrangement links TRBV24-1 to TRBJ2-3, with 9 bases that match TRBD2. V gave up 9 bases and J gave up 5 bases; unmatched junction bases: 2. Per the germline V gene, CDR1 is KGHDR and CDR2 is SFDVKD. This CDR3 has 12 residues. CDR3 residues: CATRGGEDTQYF. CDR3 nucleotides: TGTGCCACCCGCGGGGGGGAAGATACGCAGTATTTT.

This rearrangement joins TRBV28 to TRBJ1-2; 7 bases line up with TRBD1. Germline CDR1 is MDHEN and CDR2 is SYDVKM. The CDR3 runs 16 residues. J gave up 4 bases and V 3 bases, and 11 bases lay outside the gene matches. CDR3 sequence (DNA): TGTGCCAGCAGTTTGGCCTGGACAGGAGCCAGCTATGGCTACACCTTC. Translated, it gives CASSLAWTGASYGYTF.

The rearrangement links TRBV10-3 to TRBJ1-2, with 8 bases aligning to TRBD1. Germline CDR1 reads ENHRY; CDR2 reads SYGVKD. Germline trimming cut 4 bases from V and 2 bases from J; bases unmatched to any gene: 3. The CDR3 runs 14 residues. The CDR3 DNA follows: TGTGCCATCAGTGTAACAGGGGGGAACTATGGCTACACCTTC. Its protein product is CAISVTGGNYGYTF.

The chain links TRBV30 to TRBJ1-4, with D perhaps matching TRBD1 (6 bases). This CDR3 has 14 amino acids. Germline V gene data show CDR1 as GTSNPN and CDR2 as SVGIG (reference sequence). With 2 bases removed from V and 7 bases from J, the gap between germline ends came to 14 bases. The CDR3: CAWSLGGEAEKLFF. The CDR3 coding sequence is TGTGCCTGGAGTTTAGGGGGTGAGGCTGAAAAACTGTTTTTT. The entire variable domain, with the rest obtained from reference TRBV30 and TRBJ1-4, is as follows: SQTIHQWPATLVQPVGSPLSLECTVEGTSNPNLYWYRQAAGRGLQLLFYSVGIGQISSEVPQNLSASRPQDRQFILSSKKLLLSDSGFYLCAWSLGGEAEKLFFGSGTQLSVL.

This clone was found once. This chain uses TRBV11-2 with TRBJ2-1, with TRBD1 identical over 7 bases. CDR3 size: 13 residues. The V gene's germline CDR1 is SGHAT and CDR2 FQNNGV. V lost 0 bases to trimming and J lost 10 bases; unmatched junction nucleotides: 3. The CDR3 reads CASSLDTDREQFF. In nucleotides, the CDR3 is TGTGCCAGCAGCTTAGATACGGACAGGGAGCAGTTCTTC.

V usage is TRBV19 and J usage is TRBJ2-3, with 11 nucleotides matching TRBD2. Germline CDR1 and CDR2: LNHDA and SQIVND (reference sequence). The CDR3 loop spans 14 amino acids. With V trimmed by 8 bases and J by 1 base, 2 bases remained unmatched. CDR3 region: CASSSGGRTDTQYF. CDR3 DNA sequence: TGTGCCAGTTCTAGCGGGGGGCGCACAGATACGCAGTATTTT.

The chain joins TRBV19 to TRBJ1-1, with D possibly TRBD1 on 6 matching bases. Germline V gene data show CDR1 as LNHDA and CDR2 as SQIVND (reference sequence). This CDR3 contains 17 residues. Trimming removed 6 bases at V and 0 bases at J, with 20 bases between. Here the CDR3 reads CASSSLWGRGMNTEAFF. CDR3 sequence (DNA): TGTGCCAGTAGCTCCCTCTGGGGCAGGGGAATGAACACTGAAGCTTTCTTT.

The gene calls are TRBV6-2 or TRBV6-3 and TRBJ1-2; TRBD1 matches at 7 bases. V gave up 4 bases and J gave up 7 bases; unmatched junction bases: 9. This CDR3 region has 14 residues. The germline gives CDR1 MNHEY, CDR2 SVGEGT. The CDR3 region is CASSSYRGSGGYTF. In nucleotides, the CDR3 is TGTGCCAGCAGTTCCTACAGGGGATCAGGTGGCTACACCTTC.

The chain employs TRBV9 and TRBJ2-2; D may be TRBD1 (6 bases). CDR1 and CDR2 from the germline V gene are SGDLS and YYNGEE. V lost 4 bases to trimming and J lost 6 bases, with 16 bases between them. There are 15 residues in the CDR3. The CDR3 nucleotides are TGTGCCAGCAGCCCAGGGGCTTCAGATTCCGGGGAGCTGTTTTTT. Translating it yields CASSPGASDSGELFF. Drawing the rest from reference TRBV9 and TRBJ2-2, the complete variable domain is DSGVTQTPKHLITATGQRVTLRCSPRSGDLSVYWYQQSLDQGLQFLIQYYNGEERAKGNILERFSAQQFPDLHSELNLSSLELGDSALYFCASSPGASDSGELFFGEGSRLTVL.

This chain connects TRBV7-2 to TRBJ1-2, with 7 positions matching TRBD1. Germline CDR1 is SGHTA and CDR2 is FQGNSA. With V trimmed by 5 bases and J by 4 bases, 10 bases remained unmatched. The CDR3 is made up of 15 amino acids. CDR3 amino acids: CASSLYRDSVYGYTF. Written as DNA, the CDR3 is TGTGCCAGCAGCCTCTACCGGGACAGCGTCTATGGCTACACCTTC.

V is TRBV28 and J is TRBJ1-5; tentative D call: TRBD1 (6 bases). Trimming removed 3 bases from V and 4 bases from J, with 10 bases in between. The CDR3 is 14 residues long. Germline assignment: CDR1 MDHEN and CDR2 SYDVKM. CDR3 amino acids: CASSFSGVNQPQHF. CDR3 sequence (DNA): TGTGCCAGCAGTTTTTCAGGGGTTAATCAGCCCCAGCATTTT.

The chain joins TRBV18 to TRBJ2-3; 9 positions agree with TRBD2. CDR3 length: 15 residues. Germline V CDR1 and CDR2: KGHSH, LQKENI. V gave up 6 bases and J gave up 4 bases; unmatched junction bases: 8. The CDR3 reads CASSPSGGNPDTQYF. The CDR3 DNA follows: TGTGCCAGCTCCCCGAGCGGGGGGAACCCAGATACGCAGTATTTT.

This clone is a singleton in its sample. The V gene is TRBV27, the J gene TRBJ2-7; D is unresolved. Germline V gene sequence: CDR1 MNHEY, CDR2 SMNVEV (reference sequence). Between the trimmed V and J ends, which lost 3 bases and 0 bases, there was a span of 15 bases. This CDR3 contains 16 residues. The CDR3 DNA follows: TGTGCCAGCAGTTTGAAGTCAGATTACAGCTCCTACGAGCAGTACTTC. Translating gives CASSLKSDYSSYEQYF.

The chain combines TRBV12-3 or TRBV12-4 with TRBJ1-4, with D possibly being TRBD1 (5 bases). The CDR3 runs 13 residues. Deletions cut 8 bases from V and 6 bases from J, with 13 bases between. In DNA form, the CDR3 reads TGTGCCAGCCGGACATCCCTGGATGAAAAACTGTTTTTT. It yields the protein CASRTSLDEKLFF.

This CDR3 reads CASSQNPQGSGNTIYF. The CDR3 nucleotides read TGTGCCAGCAGCCAAAACCCGCAGGGAAGTGGAAACACCATATATTTT. This chain connects TRBV3-1 (or the pseudogene TRBV3-2) to TRBJ1-3, with D maybe TRBD1 (5 bases). The CDR3 runs to 16 residues. The V and J ends lost 2 bases and 3 bases respectively, with 14 bases between them. The germline gives CDR1 LGHDT, CDR2 YNNKEL (reference sequence).

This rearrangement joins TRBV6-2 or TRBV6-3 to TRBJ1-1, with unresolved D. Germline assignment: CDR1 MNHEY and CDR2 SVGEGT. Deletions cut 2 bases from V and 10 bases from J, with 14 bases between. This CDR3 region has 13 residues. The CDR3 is CASSYSQATRAFF. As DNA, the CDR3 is TGTGCCAGCAGTTACAGCCAGGCTACGCGAGCTTTCTTT.

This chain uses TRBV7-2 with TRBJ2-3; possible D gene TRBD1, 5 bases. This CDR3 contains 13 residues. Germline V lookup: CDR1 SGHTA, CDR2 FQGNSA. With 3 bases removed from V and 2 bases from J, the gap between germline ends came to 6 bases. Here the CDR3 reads CASSLGPTDTQYF. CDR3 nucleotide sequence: TGTGCCAGCAGCTTGGGGCCCACAGATACGCAGTATTTT.